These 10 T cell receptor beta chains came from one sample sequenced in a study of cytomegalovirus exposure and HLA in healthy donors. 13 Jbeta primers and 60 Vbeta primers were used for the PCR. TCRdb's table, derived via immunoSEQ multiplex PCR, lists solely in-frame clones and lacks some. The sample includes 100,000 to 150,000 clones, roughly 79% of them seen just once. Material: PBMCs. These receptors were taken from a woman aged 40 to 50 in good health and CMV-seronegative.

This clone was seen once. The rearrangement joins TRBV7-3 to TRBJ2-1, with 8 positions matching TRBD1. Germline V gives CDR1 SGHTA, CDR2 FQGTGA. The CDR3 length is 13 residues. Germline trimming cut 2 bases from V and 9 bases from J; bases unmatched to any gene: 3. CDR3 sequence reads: CASSLSQGGEQFF. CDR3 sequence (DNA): TGTGCCAGCAGCTTATCACAGGGGGGTGAGCAGTTCTTC. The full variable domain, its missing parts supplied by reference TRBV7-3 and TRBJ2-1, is GAGVSQTPSNKVTEKGKYVELRCDPISGHTALYWYRQSLGQGPEFLIYFQGTGAADDSGLPNDRFFAVRPEGSVSTLKIQRTERGDSAVYLCASSLSQGGEQFFGPGTRLTVL.

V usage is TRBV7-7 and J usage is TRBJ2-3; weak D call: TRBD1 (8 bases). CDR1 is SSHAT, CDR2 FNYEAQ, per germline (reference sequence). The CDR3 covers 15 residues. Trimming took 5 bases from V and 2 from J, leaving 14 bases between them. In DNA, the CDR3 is TGTGCCAGCAGCCCAACAGGGGGGGCCACAGATACGCAGTATTTT. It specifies CASSPTGGATDTQYF.

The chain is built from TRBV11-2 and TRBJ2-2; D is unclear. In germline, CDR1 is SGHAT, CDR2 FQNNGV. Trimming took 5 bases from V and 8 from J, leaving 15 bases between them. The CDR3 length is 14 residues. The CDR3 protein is CASSPTPFSGELFF. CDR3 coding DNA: TGTGCCAGCAGCCCTACCCCTTTTTCTGGGGAGCTGTTTTTT.

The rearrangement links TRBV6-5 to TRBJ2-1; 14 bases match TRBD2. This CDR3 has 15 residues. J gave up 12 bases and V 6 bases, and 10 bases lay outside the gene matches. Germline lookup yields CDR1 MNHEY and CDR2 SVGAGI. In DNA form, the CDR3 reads TGTGCCAGCAGCCAGGGACTAGCGGGAGTTCATGGGCAGTTCTTC. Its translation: CASSQGLAGVHGQFF.

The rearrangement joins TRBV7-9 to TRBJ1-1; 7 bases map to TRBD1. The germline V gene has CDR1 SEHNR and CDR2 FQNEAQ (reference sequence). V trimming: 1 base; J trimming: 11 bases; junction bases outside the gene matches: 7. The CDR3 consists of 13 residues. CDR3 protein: CASSLEITGVAFF. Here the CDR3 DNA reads TGTGCCAGCAGCTTAGAGATTACAGGGGTGGCTTTCTTT.

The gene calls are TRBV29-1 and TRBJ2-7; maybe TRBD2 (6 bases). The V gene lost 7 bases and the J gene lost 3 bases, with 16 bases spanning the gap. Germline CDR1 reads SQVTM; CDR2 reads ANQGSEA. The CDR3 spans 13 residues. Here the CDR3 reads CSASGLTYYEQYF. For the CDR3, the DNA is TGCAGCGCCTCGGGACTTACATACTACGAGCAGTACTTC.

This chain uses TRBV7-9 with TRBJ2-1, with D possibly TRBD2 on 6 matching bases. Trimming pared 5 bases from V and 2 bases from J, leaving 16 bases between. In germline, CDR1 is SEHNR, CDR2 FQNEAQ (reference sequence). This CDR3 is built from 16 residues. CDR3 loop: CASSPEGTPPYNEQFF. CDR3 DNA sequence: TGTGCCAGCAGCCCCGAAGGGACTCCCCCCTACAATGAGCAGTTCTTC.

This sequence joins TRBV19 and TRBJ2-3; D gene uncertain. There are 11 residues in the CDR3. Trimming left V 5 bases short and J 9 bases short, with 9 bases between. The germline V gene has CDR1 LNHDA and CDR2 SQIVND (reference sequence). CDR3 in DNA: TGTGCCAGTAGTGGGCCCTCAACGCAGTATTTT. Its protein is CASSGPSTQYF.

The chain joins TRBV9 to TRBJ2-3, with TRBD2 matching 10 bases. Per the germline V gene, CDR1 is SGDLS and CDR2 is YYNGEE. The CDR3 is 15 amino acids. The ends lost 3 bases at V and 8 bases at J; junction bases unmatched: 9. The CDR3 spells CASSARAGGQGTQYF. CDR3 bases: TGTGCCAGCAGCGCCCGAGCGGGGGGGCAGGGTACGCAGTATTTT.

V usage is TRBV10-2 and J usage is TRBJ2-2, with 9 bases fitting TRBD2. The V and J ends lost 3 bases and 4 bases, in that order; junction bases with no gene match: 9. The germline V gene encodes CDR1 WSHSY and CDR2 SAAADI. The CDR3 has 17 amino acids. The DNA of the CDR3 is TGCGCCAGCAGTGATTTTATTAGCGGGAGAGGCACCGGGGAGCTGTTTTTT. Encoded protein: CASSDFISGRGTGELFF.